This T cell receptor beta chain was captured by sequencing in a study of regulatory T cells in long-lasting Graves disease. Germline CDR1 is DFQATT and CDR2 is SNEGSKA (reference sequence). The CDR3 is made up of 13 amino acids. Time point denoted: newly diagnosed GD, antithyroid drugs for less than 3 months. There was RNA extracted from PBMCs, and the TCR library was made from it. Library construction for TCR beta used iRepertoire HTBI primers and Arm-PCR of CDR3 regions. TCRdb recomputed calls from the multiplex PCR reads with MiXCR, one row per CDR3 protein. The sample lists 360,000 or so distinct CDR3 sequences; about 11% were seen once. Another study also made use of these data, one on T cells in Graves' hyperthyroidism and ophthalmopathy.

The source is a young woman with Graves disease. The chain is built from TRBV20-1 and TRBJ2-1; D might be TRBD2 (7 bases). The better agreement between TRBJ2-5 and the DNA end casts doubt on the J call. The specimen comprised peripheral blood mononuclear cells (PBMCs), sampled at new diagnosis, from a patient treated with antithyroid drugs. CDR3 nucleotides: TGCAGTGCTCCGGGGGGCTTCCAAGAGACCCAGTACTTC. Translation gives CSAPGGFQETQYF.